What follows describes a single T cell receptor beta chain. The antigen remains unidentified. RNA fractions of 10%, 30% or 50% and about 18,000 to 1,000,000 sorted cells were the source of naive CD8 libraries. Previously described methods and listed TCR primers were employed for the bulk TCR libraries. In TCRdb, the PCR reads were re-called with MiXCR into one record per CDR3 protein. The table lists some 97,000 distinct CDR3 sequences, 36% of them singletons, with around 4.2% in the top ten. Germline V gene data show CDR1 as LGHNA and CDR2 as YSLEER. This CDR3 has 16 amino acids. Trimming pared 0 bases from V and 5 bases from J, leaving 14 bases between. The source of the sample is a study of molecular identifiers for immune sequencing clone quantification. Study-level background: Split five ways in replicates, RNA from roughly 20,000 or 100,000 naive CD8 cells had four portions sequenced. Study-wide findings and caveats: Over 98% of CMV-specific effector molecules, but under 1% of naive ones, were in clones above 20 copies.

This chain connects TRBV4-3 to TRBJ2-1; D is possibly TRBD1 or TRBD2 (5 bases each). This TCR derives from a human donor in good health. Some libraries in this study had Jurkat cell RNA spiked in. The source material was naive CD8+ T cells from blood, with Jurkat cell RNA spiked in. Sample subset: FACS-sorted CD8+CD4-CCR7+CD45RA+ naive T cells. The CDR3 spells CASSQDGLGVNNEQFF. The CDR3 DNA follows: TGCGCCAGCAGCCAAGATGGACTGGGGGTGAACAATGAGCAGTTCTTC.